This T cell receptor beta chain was found in a study of blood T cell repertoires in COVID-19. Study context: Italy, Spain and the United States were the sources of the convalescent and acute COVID-19 samples.

In the study's own analysis: From reference gene primer amplification, estimates of nucleated cell counts were derived. Sequencing was performed with immunoSEQ multiplex PCR; in TCRdb, only in-frame clones are kept and a portion is missing. V and J calls plus clone size are reproduced from that table; the DNA served to infer D and trimming. In the table there are hundreds of thousands of clones, roughly 90% of which are singletons. V gave up 0 bases and J gave up 1 base, with 8 bases separating them. Germline V lookup: CDR1 SGDLS, CDR2 YYNGEE. The CDR3 is made up of 14 amino acids. Sequencing was done on a sample of peripheral blood. The origin of this receptor is a woman in her twenties or thirties with acute or convalescent COVID-19. The rearrangement joins TRBV9 to TRBJ2-7, with D maybe TRBD2 (5 bases). The CDR3 sequence is CASSVGEGSYEQYF. CDR3 DNA sequence: TGTGCCAGCAGCGTAGGCGAGGGTTCCTACGAGCAGTACTTC.